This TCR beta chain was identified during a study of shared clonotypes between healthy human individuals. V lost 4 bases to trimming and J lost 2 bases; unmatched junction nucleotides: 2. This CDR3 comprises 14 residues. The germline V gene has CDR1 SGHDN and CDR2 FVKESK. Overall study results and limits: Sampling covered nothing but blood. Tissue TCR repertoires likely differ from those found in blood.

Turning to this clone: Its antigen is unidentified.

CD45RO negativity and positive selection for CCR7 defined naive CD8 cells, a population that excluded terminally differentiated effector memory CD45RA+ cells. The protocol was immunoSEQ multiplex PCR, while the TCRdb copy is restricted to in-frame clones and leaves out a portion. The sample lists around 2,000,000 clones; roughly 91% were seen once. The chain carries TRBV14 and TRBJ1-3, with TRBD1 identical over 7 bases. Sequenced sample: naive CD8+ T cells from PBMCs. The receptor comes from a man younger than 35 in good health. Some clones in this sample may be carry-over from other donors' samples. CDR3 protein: CASSPTGAGNTIYF. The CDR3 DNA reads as TGTGCCAGCAGCCCAACAGGGGCTGGAAACACCATATATTTT. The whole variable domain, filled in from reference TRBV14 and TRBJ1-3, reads EAGVTQFPSHSVIEKGQTVTLRCDPISGHDNLYWYRRVMGKEIKFLLHFVKESKQDESGMPNNRFLAERTGGTYSTLKVQPAELEDSGVYFCASSPTGAGNTIYFGEGSWLTVV.